This TCR beta chain was observed in a study of cytomegalovirus exposure and HLA in healthy donors. Points from the study as a whole: Across donors, most TCRs were seen rarely, yet some public ones were widespread.

Germline V gives CDR1 SGDLS, CDR2 YYNGEE. The ends lost 3 bases at V and 2 bases at J; junction bases unmatched: 9. The CDR3 length is 16 residues. 60 Vbeta and 13 Jbeta primers were used in PCR. Profiling relied on immunoSEQ multiplex PCR, and the TCRdb table lists in-frame clones only, not all of them. The data show approximately 53,000 clones, with around 80% seen just once and approximately 7.6% held by the top ten. Note on this clone: Its target is not known.

Sequencing was carried out using PBMCs. This chain uses TRBV9 with TRBJ2-3; 7 bases agree with TRBD2. This receptor was obtained from a man aged 30 to 39 in good health and CMV-seropositive. In DNA, the CDR3 is TGTGCCAGCAGCGGCCGCGGGGGTACTTTCACAGATACGCAGTATTTT. Translated: CASSGRGGTFTDTQYF.